This T cell receptor (beta chain) appears in the sequencing data of a study of blood T cell repertoires in COVID-19. This table comes from immunoSEQ multiplex PCR, and its TCRdb copy is limited to in-frame clones, with some not included. The table lists some 170,000 clones, over 80% of them singletons. From germline, CDR1 is SEHNR and CDR2 FQNEAQ (reference sequence). The CDR3 contains 17 residues. Trimming removed 0 bases at V and 1 base at J, with 14 bases between. This chain connects TRBV7-9 to TRBJ2-3; no reliable D call. The receptor was derived from a woman in her fifties or sixties who had recovered from COVID-19. The specimen was peripheral blood. The CDR3 DNA reads TGTGCCAGCAGCTTAGCGCTTGGGCCCACCCGCACAGATACGCAGTATTTT. Encoded protein: CASSLALGPTRTDTQYF.